Detailed here is one T cell receptor (beta chain). The sample comes from a study of blood T cells in healthy people across ages. A second roughly 6 to 12 cycle PCR used barcoded and J-beta primers. Each of the samples gave a minimum of 3 million paired-end reads that contained CDR3. TCRdb re-derived calls from the 5' RACE reads in MiXCR, one entry per CDR3 protein. In the table there are roughly 1,100,000 distinct CDR3 sequences, under 30% of which are singletons. The sample was also linked to a second study, of T cells of mothers and their children. Per that study: All extracted RNA went into cDNA synthesis, about 1.6 ug per 15 ul. Second-round PCR products received sample barcodes and 2-4 random nucleotides from the M1S primer. Unrelated mother-child pairs always had slightly, but never significantly, lower normalized overlap than related pairs.

Material for sequencing was blood. The source is a girl aged 2 to 10 in good health.

The CDR3 DNA reads as TGCGCCAGCAGCCAAGGTTCCGCTGAGCAGTTCTTC. This codes for CASSQGSAEQFF. V is TRBV4-1 and J is TRBJ2-5; D unresolved. The DNA matches TRBJ2-1 better at its end, which makes the J call doubtful. Per germline, CDR1 MGHRA and CDR2 YSYEKL. The CDR3 length is 12 residues.